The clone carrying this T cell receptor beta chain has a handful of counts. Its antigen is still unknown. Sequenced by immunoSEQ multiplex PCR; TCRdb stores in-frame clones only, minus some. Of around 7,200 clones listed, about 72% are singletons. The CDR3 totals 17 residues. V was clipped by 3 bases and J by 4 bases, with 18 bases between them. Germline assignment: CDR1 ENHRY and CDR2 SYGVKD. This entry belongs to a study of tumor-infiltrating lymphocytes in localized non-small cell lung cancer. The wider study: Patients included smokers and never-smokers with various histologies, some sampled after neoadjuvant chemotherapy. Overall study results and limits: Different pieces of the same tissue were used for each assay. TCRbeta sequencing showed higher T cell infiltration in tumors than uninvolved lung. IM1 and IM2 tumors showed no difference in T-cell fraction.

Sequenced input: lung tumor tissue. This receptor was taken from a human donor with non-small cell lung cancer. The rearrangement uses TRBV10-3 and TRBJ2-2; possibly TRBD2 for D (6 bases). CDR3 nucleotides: TGTGCCATCAGTGACCCCTGGGGGACCGGGGGCACCGGGGAGCTGTTTTTT. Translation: CAISDPWGTGGTGELFF.